This TCR beta chain was profiled in a study of blood T cell repertoires in COVID-19. In the study overall: COVID-19 samples collected from the United States, Italy and Spain covered acute and convalescent phases.

Cohorts were determined from participant-reported clinical history. Authors' analysis steps: Amplification of reference gene primers was used by the study to estimate nucleated cell counts. Here immunoSEQ multiplex PCR was the method, and the copy in TCRdb shows in-frame clones only, minus some. V and J calls and clone size come straight from that table; D and trimming were deduced from the DNA. The sample consists of a few hundred thousand clones, 65% to 90% of them appearing once. Trimming cost V 4 bases and J 5 bases; bases outside gene matches: 6. This CDR3 contains 16 residues. Germline CDR1 and CDR2: MGHRA and YSYEKL. This clone has more than one count but fewer than ten.

The sequenced sample was PBMCs or T cells enriched from blood (not recorded which). This receptor was taken from a woman in her thirties or forties with acute COVID-19. The gene calls are TRBV4-1 and TRBJ2-1; 12 nucleotides agree with TRBD2. The CDR3 spells CASSPLRTSGNNEQFF. CDR3 nucleotide sequence: TGCGCCAGCAGCCCTCTGAGGACTAGCGGGAACAATGAGCAGTTCTTC.